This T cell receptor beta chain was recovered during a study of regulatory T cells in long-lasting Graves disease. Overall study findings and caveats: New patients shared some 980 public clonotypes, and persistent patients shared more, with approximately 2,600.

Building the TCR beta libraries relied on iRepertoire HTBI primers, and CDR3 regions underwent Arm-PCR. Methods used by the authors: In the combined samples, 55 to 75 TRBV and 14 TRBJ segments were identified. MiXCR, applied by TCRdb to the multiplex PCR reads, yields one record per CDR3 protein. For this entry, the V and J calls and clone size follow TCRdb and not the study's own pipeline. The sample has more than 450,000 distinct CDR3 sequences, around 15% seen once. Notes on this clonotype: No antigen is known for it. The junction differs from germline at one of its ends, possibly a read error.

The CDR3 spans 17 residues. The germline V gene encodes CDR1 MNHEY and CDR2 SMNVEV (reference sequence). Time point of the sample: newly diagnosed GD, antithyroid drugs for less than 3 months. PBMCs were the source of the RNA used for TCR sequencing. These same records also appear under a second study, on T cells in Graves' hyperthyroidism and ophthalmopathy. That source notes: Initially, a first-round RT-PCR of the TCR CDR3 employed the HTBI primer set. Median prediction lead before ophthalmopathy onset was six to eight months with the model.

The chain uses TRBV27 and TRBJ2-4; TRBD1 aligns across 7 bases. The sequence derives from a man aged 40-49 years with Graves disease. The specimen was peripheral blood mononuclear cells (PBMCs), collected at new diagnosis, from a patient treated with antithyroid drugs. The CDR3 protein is CANSPNGQALAKNIQYF. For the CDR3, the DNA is TGTGCCAACAGTCCTAACGGACAGGCGCTAGCCAAAAACATTCAGTACTTC.